This entry features one T cell receptor (beta chain) sequence. Here the CDR3 omits its conserved ending phenylalanine or tryptophan, so a read error is the likely source. It is unclear where the CDR3 begins or ends on the DNA, so no DNA is shown, and the CDR3 is as TCRdb lists it. The CDR3 spans 8 residues, counting both ends. This table comes from immunoSEQ multiplex PCR, and its TCRdb copy is limited to in-frame clones, with some not included. The sample gives 240,000 or so clones, about 86% of which show up once; around 6.5% is in the top ten. The data originate from a study of blood T cell repertoires in COVID-19. Study-level background: Whether acute or convalescent, the COVID-19 samples came from the United States, Italy and Spain. PBMCs, B-cell-depleted T cells, or T cells provided the cDNA or gDNA that made up the material.

The receptor was derived from a man between 60 and 70 years old with acute or convalescent COVID-19. The specimen was peripheral blood. The chain has TRBV5-3 and TRBJ1-6; the tabulated D call, TRBD1, remains unverified against the DNA. TRBV5-3 is known as an ORF, though its function is uncertain. The CDR3 reads CARSQGPG.